This note documents a single TCR beta chain sequence. What it recognizes is unknown. No patient had autoimmune disease or received systemic immunosuppression. The sample belongs to a study of OX40 agonist ivuxolimab in advanced cancers. Overall study context: Prior anti-PD-1, anti-PD-L1 or anti-CTLA-4 therapy did not bar entry, and about 40% had some.

Profiling relied on immunoSEQ multiplex PCR, and the TCRdb table lists in-frame clones only, not all of them. The sample comprises 60,000 or so clones, 90% of which are singletons, and 4.5% to 6% rests with the top ten. Study results and caveats: Clonal expansion among partial responders at 0.1-3.0 mg/kg ranked near the lowest.

The CDR3 length is 13 residues. From germline, CDR1 is LNHDA and CDR2 SQIVND (reference sequence). V lost 10 bases to trimming and J lost 0 bases, with 12 bases between them. Sample: CD4+ or CD8+ T cells sorted from blood, taken in a trial of the OX40 agonist ivuxolimab. The clonotype comes from an adult with an advanced solid tumor such as melanoma, head and neck, liver or kidney cancer. This chain connects TRBV19 to TRBJ1-1, with TRBD1 as a possible D gene (6 bases). CDR3 loop: CATRGDMNTEAFF. In nucleotides, the CDR3 is TGTGCCACGAGAGGGGACATGAACACTGAAGCTTTCTTT.